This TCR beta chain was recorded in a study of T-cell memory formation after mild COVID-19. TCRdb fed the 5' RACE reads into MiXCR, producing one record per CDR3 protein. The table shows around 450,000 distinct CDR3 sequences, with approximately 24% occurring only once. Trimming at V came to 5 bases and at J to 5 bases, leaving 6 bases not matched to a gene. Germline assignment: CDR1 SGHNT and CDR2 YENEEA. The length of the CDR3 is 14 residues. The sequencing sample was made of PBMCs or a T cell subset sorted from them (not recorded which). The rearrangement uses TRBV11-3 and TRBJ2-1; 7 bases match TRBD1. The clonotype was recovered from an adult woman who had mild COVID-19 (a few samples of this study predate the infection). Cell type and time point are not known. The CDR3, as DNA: TGTGCCAGCAGCCTGGGACAGAGAAACAATGAGCAGTTCTTC. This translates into CASSLGQRNNEQFF.